This T cell receptor (beta chain) originates from a study of early T cells in non-severe SARS-CoV-2 infection. The overall study: Sequencing input comprised bulk RNA from unsorted whole blood; chain pairing was not available. Points from the study as a whole: Private and CD4 specificities were missed by VDJdb matching, which favored anti-spike CD8 responses.

Trimming removed 0 bases at V and 5 bases at J, with 11 bases between. Germline CDR1 SGHRS, CDR2 YFSETQ. The length of the CDR3 is 15 residues. The protocol attached unique molecular identifiers to individual cDNA molecules. MiXCR was run by TCRdb on the 5' RACE reads, yielding one entry per CDR3 protein. The sample lists tens of thousands of distinct CDR3 sequences; over 6.5% were seen once. This clonotype occurred a few times. Its antigen is unknown. The V gene is TRBV5-1, the J gene TRBJ2-2, with D perhaps matching TRBD1 (5 bases). The sequence came from an adult who was a healthcare worker with PCR-confirmed SARS-CoV-2 infection or an uninfected control (not recorded which). The source material was whole blood. CDR3 bases: TGCGCCAGCAGCTTGGAGGGGCTGGTTACCGGGGAGCTGTTTTTT. Translating gives CASSLEGLVTGELFF.